The 5 T cell receptor beta chains reported below all come from one sample, sequenced in a study of blood T cells in healthy people across ages. For the second PCR, which ran for about 6 to 11 cycles, a sample-barcoded 5' primer and a J-beta primer mix were used. TCRdb independently ran MiXCR on the 5' RACE reads; one entry per CDR3 protein. The sample has 980,000 or so distinct CDR3 sequences; about 44% are singletons. Sample: blood. The receptor source for this set is a man aged 30 to 39 in good health.

The gene calls are TRBV5-1 and TRBJ2-5; D may be TRBD1 (6 bases). Trimming cost V 4 bases and J 2 bases, with 12 bases left between them. This CDR3 spans 14 amino acids. The germline V gene has CDR1 SGHRS and CDR2 YFSETQ. The CDR3 region is CASSAGQFQETQYF. CDR3 nucleotides: TGCGCCAGCAGCGCTGGACAGTTTCAAGAGACCCAGTACTTC.

This chain uses TRBV20-1 with TRBJ2-7; 8 nucleotides line up with TRBD1. The J call may be faulty, since TRBJ2-5 better matches the DNA end. The CDR3 contains 13 residues. Germline V gives CDR1 DFQATT, CDR2 SNEGSKA (reference sequence). Here the CDR3 DNA reads TGCAGTGCTAGAGGGACAGGGTTAAAGACCCAGTACTTC. Protein sequence: CSARGTGLKTQYF.

As regards this clonotype: The conserved closing phenylalanine or tryptophan is absent in this CDR3, likely reflecting a read error. The chain combines TRBV10-3 with TRBJ2-5; 9 bases are shared with TRBD1. Gene TRBJ2-7 matches the end of the DNA better, so the J call may be wrong. Germline assignment: CDR1 ENHRY and CDR2 SYGVKD. There are 13 residues in the CDR3. The CDR3 spells CAISRDRVDEQYI. CDR3 nucleotides: TGTGCCATCAGCCGGGACAGGGTAGACGAGCAGTACATC.

The chain has TRBV12-3 or TRBV12-4 and TRBJ2-7; possibly TRBD1 for D (6 bases). The CDR3 has 15 amino acids. Trimming took 0 bases from V and 6 from J, leaving 15 bases between them. The CDR3, as DNA: TGTGCCAGCAGTTTAGCGAGCAGGGGTCCTGTCGAGCAGTACTTC. This sequence encodes CASSLASRGPVEQYF.

CDR3 protein: CASSLWRVKPYTQYF. CDR3 in DNA: TGTGCCAGCAGTTTATGGAGGGTTAAACCATATACGCAGTATTTT. This chain joins TRBV12-3 or TRBV12-4 and TRBJ2-3; the D gene is possibly TRBD2 (6 bases). V gave up 2 bases and J gave up 7 bases, with 16 bases separating them. This CDR3 is 15 amino acids long.